This is a list of T cell receptor beta chains from one sample in a study of radiation and T cells in renal cell carcinoma. Produced via immunoSEQ multiplex PCR; TCRdb's table is partial and in-frame only. The table records 13,000 or so clones, around 50% of them present only once. Sequencing was performed on tumor tissue, taken from a patient whose treatment was nephrectomy without radiotherapy. The receptors were gathered from a man aged 50-59 years with renal cell carcinoma. Each CDR3 is given with its conserved first and last residue. The D gene is left open where the match is weak. Clone size is stated in some rows and not others, as once, few, many or a class when expanded.

d_call,cdr3_length,clone_size,j_call,v_call,cdr3_nt,cdr3_aa
-,15,-,TRBJ1-3,TRBV11-2,TGTGCCAGCAGCTTCCAGGGATCAGGTGGAAACACCATATATTTT,CASSFQGSGGNTIYF
TRBD1,13,-,TRBJ2-7,TRBV5-1,TGCGCCAGCAGGGCAGGGGGCATATACGAGCAGTACTTC,CASRAGGIYEQYF
-,14,-,TRBJ1-5,TRBV5-6,TGTGCCAGCAGCTCTACAGGGAACAATCAGCCCCAGCATTTT,CASSSTGNNQPQHF
-,14,-,TRBJ2-1,TRBV2,TGTGCCAGCAGTGATTTGGACTCCTACAATGAGCAGTTCTTC,CASSDLDSYNEQFF
TRBD1,15,-,TRBJ2-3,TRBV6-1,TGTGCCAGCAGTGAACAGGGGGCCCCGCGCCATACGCAGTATTTT,CASSEQGAPRHTQYF
-,15,-,TRBJ2-3,TRBV7-2,TGTGCCAGCAGCGCGAGAAGGGCCCACACAGATACGCAGTATTTT,CASSARRAHTDTQYF
-,15,medium-sized,TRBJ2-2,TRBV6-5,TGTGCCAGCAGTTACGGAGACAGAAACACCGGGGAGCTGTTTTTT,CASSYGDRNTGELFF
-,14,-,TRBJ1-1,TRBV7-2,TGTGCCAGCAGCTCATGGACGGTGAACACTGAAGCTTTCTTT,CASSSWTVNTEAFF
-,13,-,TRBJ1-3,TRBV25-1,TGTGCCAGCAGGTCTACTTCTGGAAACACCATATATTTT,CASRSTSGNTIYF
-,16,-,TRBJ2-7,TRBV5-4,TGTGCCAGCAGCTTGGGGACGGGTTCCCTTTCCTACGAGCAGTACTTC,CASSLGTGSLSYEQYF
-,15,once,TRBJ1-6,TRBV5-6,TGTGCCAGCAGCACCGGCGACACCGAGAATTCACCCCTCCACTTT,CASSTGDTENSPLHF
-,16,-,TRBJ1-4,TRBV5-5,TGTGCCAGCAGCTTGGAAGACGGCCGGATTAATGAAAAACTGTTTTTT,CASSLEDGRINEKLFF
TRBD2,14,-,TRBJ2-1,TRBV10-3,TGTGCCATCAGTGCCCTAGCGGGGGCCCTCCGGCAGTTCTTC,CAISALAGALRQFF
-,14,-,TRBJ1-2,TRBV15,TGTGCCACCAGCTCCTCCTTGGGCATCTATGGCTACACCTTC,CATSSSLGIYGYTF